A single sample is the source of the 27 T cell receptor beta chains below, sequenced in a study of cytomegalovirus exposure and HLA in healthy donors. PCR amplification relied on 60 Vbeta primers (plus 13 Jbeta primers). TCRdb's table, derived via immunoSEQ multiplex PCR, lists solely in-frame clones and lacks some. There are under 200,000 clones in the sample; about 12% occur only once, and under 10% lies in the top ten. The sequenced sample was PBMCs. The receptors come from a man in his fifties in good health and CMV-seropositive.

The rearrangement joins TRBV5-1 to TRBJ1-2; tentatively, D is TRBD1 (6 bases). Germline lookup yields CDR1 SGHRS and CDR2 YFSETQ. CDR3 length: 16 residues. Trimming removed 0 bases at V and 4 bases at J, with 16 bases between. The CDR3 sequence: CASSLAGGGGVYGYTF. CDR3 DNA: TGCGCCAGCAGCTTGGCCGGAGGCGGGGGCGTCTATGGCTACACCTTC.

This clone showed up just a few times. The rearrangement joins TRBV7-2 to TRBJ1-2; TRBD1 aligns across 7 bases. With 5 bases clipped from V and 7 bases from J, the junction kept 7 bases outside the gene matches. The CDR3 has 13 residues. From germline, CDR1 is SGHTA and CDR2 FQGNSA. DNA for the CDR3: TGTGCCAGCAGCGCCGAGGGGGCGGGTGGCTACACCTTC. Translation: CASSAEGAGGYTF.

This clone appeared a few times. The J gene is TRBJ1-3, the V gene TRBV7-9; D call uncertain. The CDR3 covers 15 residues. Germline-derived CDR1 and CDR2 are SEHNR and FQNEAQ (reference sequence). The V and J ends lost 2 bases and 4 bases respectively, with 12 bases between them. The DNA of the CDR3 is TGTGCCAGCAGCTTACAGGTGCCCTTCGGAAACACCATATATTTT. Protein: CASSLQVPFGNTIYF.

The V call is TRBV5-1, the J call TRBJ1-1; D is ambiguous. This CDR3 contains 13 residues. Trimming removed 4 bases from V and 1 base from J, with 8 bases in between. CDR1 is SGHRS, CDR2 YFSETQ, per germline. The CDR3 DNA is TGCGCCAGCAGCGTATTACAGAACACTGAAGCTTTCTTT. Residues: CASSVLQNTEAFF.

This clone has just a few counts. This sequence joins TRBV5-8 and TRBJ2-1, with TRBD1 identical over 8 bases. The CDR3 contains 14 residues. Trimming at V came to 4 bases and at J to 6 bases, leaving 6 bases not matched to a gene. Germline lookup yields CDR1 SGHTS and CDR2 YDEGEE. CDR3 loop: CASSPWTGFNEQFF. As DNA, the CDR3 is TGTGCCAGCAGCCCCTGGACAGGGTTCAATGAGCAGTTCTTC.

V and J are TRBV7-9 and TRBJ1-3, with unresolved D. The CDR3 contains 15 residues. Germline lookup yields CDR1 SEHNR and CDR2 FQNEAQ (reference sequence). Deletions cut 5 bases from V and 0 bases from J, with 11 bases between. The CDR3 sequence: CASSPLSSSGNTIYF. The CDR3 DNA reads TGTGCCAGCAGCCCGCTTTCCAGCTCTGGAAACACCATATATTTT. The full variable domain, its missing parts supplied by reference TRBV7-9 and TRBJ1-3, is DTGVSQNPRHKITKRGQNVTFRCDPISEHNRLYWYRQTLGQGPEFLTYFQNEAQLEKSRLLSDRFSAERPKGSFSTLEIQRTEQGDSAMYLCASSPLSSSGNTIYFGEGSWLTVV.

This rearrangement joins TRBV10-3 to TRBJ2-2; weak D call: TRBD1 (6 bases). Germline V gene sequence: CDR1 ENHRY, CDR2 SYGVKD. V lost 0 bases and J lost 4, with 12 bases in between. The CDR3 consists of 16 residues. The CDR3: CAISESRGSATGELFF. The CDR3 nucleotides read TGTGCCATCAGTGAGTCGAGGGGGTCGGCCACCGGGGAGCTGTTTTTT.

The rearrangement joins TRBV6-6 to TRBJ2-7; D is possibly TRBD1 (6 bases). Germline V gives CDR1 MNHNY, CDR2 SVGAGI (reference sequence). V lost 2 bases and J 4 bases, leaving 15 bases between the germline ends. The CDR3 sequence is 15 residues long. CDR3 in DNA: TGTGCCAGCAGTTACCCGTCCCAGGGGCGTTACGAGCAGTACTTC. Translation gives CASSYPSQGRYEQYF.

The J gene is TRBJ2-3, the V gene TRBV4-2, with D possibly being TRBD2 (6 bases). V was clipped by 3 bases and J by 2 bases, with 9 bases between them. Germline V CDR1 and CDR2: LGHNA, YNFKEQ. The CDR3 consists of 14 residues. As DNA, the CDR3 is TGTGCCAGCAGCCACGGGGGATCCACAGATACGCAGTATTTT. Encoded protein: CASSHGGSTDTQYF.

In this sample, this clone turned up a few times. This chain joins TRBV6-4 and TRBJ2-1, with 9 bases identical to TRBD1. The CDR3 covers 15 residues. The germline V gene has CDR1 MRHNA and CDR2 SNTAGT. Trimming at V came to 5 bases and at J to 7 bases, leaving 9 bases not matched to a gene. CDR3 in DNA: TGTGCCAGCAGTACTGCCGGGACAGGGAGGAATGAGCAGTTCTTC. This translates into CASSTAGTGRNEQFF.

This clone came up a few times. This chain links TRBV5-6 with TRBJ2-1; TRBD2 matches 13 bases. In germline, CDR1 is SGHDT, CDR2 YYEEEE. J lost 1 base, V lost 4 bases, and 5 bases had no gene match. CDR3 size: 17 residues. In DNA, the CDR3 is TGTGCCAGCAGCAGGACTAGCGGGGGTCTTTCCTACAATGAGCAGTTCTTC. It codes for CASSRTSGGLSYNEQFF.

For this clone: In the same sample, other DNA sequences code for this CDR3. The rearrangement uses TRBV6-1 and TRBJ1-1; D unresolved. Germline V CDR1 and CDR2: MNHNS, SASEGT. The CDR3 covers 9 residues. Here the CDR3 reads CALGGEAFF. For the CDR3, the DNA is TGTGCACTCGGTGGTGAAGCTTTCTTT.

This clone was detected only a few times. This chain joins TRBV5-4 and TRBJ2-7, with unresolved D. In germline, CDR1 is SGHNT, CDR2 YYREEE (reference sequence). V lost 3 bases, J lost 5 bases, and 9 bases lay in between. The CDR3 is 12 amino acids. CDR3: CASSSSTHEQYF. For the CDR3, the DNA is TGTGCCAGCAGCTCGAGTACCCACGAGCAGTACTTC.

The rearrangement links TRBV6-6 to TRBJ2-7; 11 bases line up with TRBD1. The J segment lost 2 bases and the V segment lost 6 bases, leaving 3 bases of the junction unmatched. The length of the CDR3 is 14 residues. Germline loops: CDR1 MNHNY, CDR2 SVGAGI (reference sequence). DNA for the CDR3: TGTGCCAGCAGGGCGGGACAGGGGGCCTACGAGCAGTACTTC. Translation gives CASRAGQGAYEQYF.

V gene TRBV4-1 combines with J gene TRBJ1-2; TRBD1 matches at 8 bases. This CDR3 comprises 15 residues. V shed 2 bases and J 3 bases; nucleotides not matched to a gene: 5. Germline lookup yields CDR1 MGHRA and CDR2 YSYEKL. DNA for the CDR3: TGCGCCAGCAGCCAACCTCAGGGGGCTGACTATGGCTACACCTTC. This codes for CASSQPQGADYGYTF.

V gene TRBV6-5 combines with J gene TRBJ2-3, with D maybe TRBD2 (6 bases). The V gene's germline CDR1 is MNHEY and CDR2 SVGAGI. The CDR3 length is 12 residues. The V end lost 8 bases, the J end lost 3 bases, and 9 bases lay between the germline ends. As DNA, the CDR3 is TGTGCCAGCGGACGGGGGACAGATACGCAGTATTTT. It specifies CASGRGTDTQYF.

The J gene is TRBJ2-7, the V gene TRBV5-6; TRBD1 agrees at 7 bases. The CDR3 runs to 13 residues. Germline V gene sequence: CDR1 SGHDT, CDR2 YYEEEE. The J segment lost 6 bases and the V segment lost 3 bases, leaving 6 bases of the junction unmatched. CDR3 residues: CASSSDRRGEQYF. In DNA, the CDR3 is TGTGCCAGCAGCTCGGACAGGAGAGGCGAGCAGTACTTC. The whole variable domain, remainder taken from reference TRBV5-6 and TRBJ2-7, is DAGVTQSPTHLIKTRGQQVTLRCSPKSGHDTVSWYQQALGQGPQFIFQYYEEEERQRGNFPDRFSGHQFPNYSSELNVNALLLGDSALYLCASSSDRRGEQYFGPGTRLTVT.

In this sample, this clone turned up a few times. The chain combines TRBV11-2 with TRBJ1-2, with TRBD1 as a possible D gene (5 bases). Trimming took 1 base from V and 8 from J, leaving 11 bases between them. CDR3 length: 13 amino acids. Germline lookup yields CDR1 SGHAT and CDR2 FQNNGV. This CDR3 reads CASSLGSGMGYTF. CDR3 in DNA: TGTGCCAGCAGCTTAGGTTCAGGGATGGGCTACACCTTC.

This clone was found a few times. The chain joins TRBV2 to TRBJ2-7; weak D call: TRBD2 (7 bases). This CDR3 comprises 15 residues. CDR1 SNHLY and CDR2 FYNNEI come from the germline V gene. V lost 2 bases and J 3 bases, leaving 14 bases between the germline ends. In DNA, the CDR3 is TGTGCCAGCAGTGAAAGGGGGAGCGGGGTCTACGAGCAGTACGTC. It is translated as CASSERGSGVYEQYV.

This chain uses TRBV2 with TRBJ2-5, with 11 positions matching TRBD2. The CDR3 has 17 amino acids. Per the germline V gene, CDR1 is SNHLY and CDR2 is FYNNEI. V shed 6 bases and J 3 bases; nucleotides not matched to a gene: 12. The CDR3, as DNA: TGTGCCAGCAGCGCTTTAGCGGGGGGGCCTTCAGAAGAGACCCAGTACTTC. It is translated as CASSALAGGPSEETQYF.

The chain carries TRBV6-5 and TRBJ1-4; 9 nucleotides line up with TRBD1. Germline assignment: CDR1 MNHEY and CDR2 SVGAGI. V was clipped by 8 bases and J by 8 bases; unmatched bases: 3. This CDR3 comprises 12 residues. The CDR3 nucleotides read TGTGCCAGCCGGACAGGGGAGGAAAAACTGTTTTTT. Protein sequence: CASRTGEEKLFF.

This chain uses TRBV6-1 with TRBJ1-2; unclear D gene. The CDR3 has 16 amino acids. Looked up from germline, CDR1 is MNHNS and CDR2 is SASEGT. Trimming took 1 base from V and 3 from J, leaving 15 bases between them. CDR3 in DNA: TGTGCCAGCAGTGAAGGAGGGATGGGGAGGTACTATGGCTACACCTTC. This translates into CASSEGGMGRYYGYTF.

This clone has just a few counts. The rearrangement joins TRBV6-5 to TRBJ1-5; perhaps TRBD1 as D (6 bases). V lost 6 bases, J lost 1 base, and 10 bases lay in between. The germline V gene has CDR1 MNHEY and CDR2 SVGAGI. The CDR3 is made up of 14 amino acids. The CDR3 loop is CASRPDRSNQPQHF. The DNA of the CDR3 is TGTGCCAGCAGACCTGACAGGAGCAATCAGCCCCAGCATTTT.

This clone appeared a few times. The chain couples TRBV19 to TRBJ2-1; 8 bases are shared with TRBD2. Germline CDR1 LNHDA, CDR2 SQIVND (reference sequence). The CDR3 extends over 16 amino acids. Unmatched junction bases numbered 7, after V lost 3 bases and J lost 3 bases. CDR3 nucleotides: TGTGCCAGTAGTATCCCTCGGGGGGGTGACTACAATGAGCAGTTCTTC. It yields the protein CASSIPRGGDYNEQFF.

This clone was recorded a few times. This chain links TRBV10-3 with TRBJ2-7; 8 positions match TRBD1. The J segment lost 7 bases and the V segment lost 0 bases, leaving 5 bases of the junction unmatched. This CDR3 is built from 14 residues. From germline, CDR1 is ENHRY and CDR2 SYGVKD. The CDR3 DNA reads TGTGCCATCAGTGAGTCCCAGGGGGCGTATGAGCAGTACGTC. This gives the protein CAISESQGAYEQYV.

This clone turned up a few times. This sequence joins TRBV7-2 and TRBJ2-1; TRBD2 aligns across 8 bases. CDR1 is SGHTA and CDR2 is FQGNSA in the germline V gene. V lost 4 bases, J lost 2 bases, and 4 bases stayed unmatched. The CDR3 has 15 amino acids. CDR3: CASSSVGGAYNEQFF. In nucleotides, the CDR3 is TGTGCCAGCAGCTCGGTCGGGGGGGCCTACAATGAGCAGTTCTTC.

The rearrangement joins TRBV5-1 to TRBJ2-3, with 7 bases fitting TRBD1. CDR3 length equals 14 residues. The J segment lost 4 bases and the V segment lost 5 bases, leaving 7 bases of the junction unmatched. Germline-derived CDR1 and CDR2 are SGHRS and YFSETQ. CDR3 DNA: TGCGCCAGCAGGCTCGAGGGGGCTGCAGATACGCAGTATTTT. Its translation: CASRLEGAADTQYF.